This TCR beta chain was recorded in a study of regulatory T cells in long-lasting Graves disease. The CDR3 length is 14 residues. V was trimmed by 0 bases and J by 2 bases, leaving 8 bases between them. The germline gives CDR1 GTSNPN, CDR2 SVGIG (reference sequence). Arm-PCR of CDR3 regions and iRepertoire HTBI primers were used to build TCR beta libraries. MiXCR was run by TCRdb on the multiplex PCR reads, yielding one entry per CDR3 protein. The sample yields 300,000 to 350,000 distinct CDR3 sequences, around 19% seen once. The time point is: persistent/refractory GD, antithyroid drugs over 5 years with positive TRAb. Researchers made the TCR library from RNA that was extracted from PBMCs.

The sequenced sample was peripheral blood mononuclear cells (PBMCs), obtained when the disease was refractory, from a patient treated with antithyroid drugs. The V call is TRBV30, the J call TRBJ1-5; D ambiguous. This clonotype originated in a female donor with Graves disease. CDR3 sequence reads: CAWSVGFGNQPQHF. CDR3 in DNA: TGTGCCTGGAGTGTAGGGTTTGGCAATCAGCCCCAGCATTTT. The variable domain in full, completed from reference TRBV30 and TRBJ1-5, reads SQTIHQWPATLVQPVGSPLSLECTVEGTSNPNLYWYRQAAGRGLQLLFYSVGIGQISSEVPQNLSASRPQDRQFILSSKKLLLSDSGFYLCAWSVGFGNQPQHFGDGTRLSIL.